The 19 T cell receptor beta chains reported below all come from one sample, sequenced in a study of regulatory T cells in long-lasting Graves disease. This sample's time point: newly diagnosed GD, antithyroid drugs for less than 3 months. With RNA extracted from PBMCs as input, the TCR library was made. Investigators prepared the TCR beta libraries by applying iRepertoire HTBI primers and Arm-PCR of CDR3 regions. In TCRdb, the multiplex PCR reads were re-called with MiXCR into one record per CDR3 protein. The table lists just over 600,000 distinct CDR3 sequences, roughly 16% of them singletons. This same sample was also taken into another study, of T cells in Graves' hyperthyroidism and ophthalmopathy.

The sample consisted of peripheral blood mononuclear cells (PBMCs), taken at new diagnosis, from a patient treated with antithyroid drugs. Receptor source: a woman between 25 and 40 years old with Graves disease.

The V and J genes are TRBV27 and TRBJ1-4; 7 bases fit TRBD1. Germline-derived CDR1 and CDR2 are MNHEY and SMNVEV (reference sequence). The CDR3 is 15 amino acids. The V gene end was trimmed by 6 bases and the J gene end by 3 bases; junction bases not matched to a gene: 7. The CDR3: CASRTGTGANEKLFF. The CDR3, as DNA: TGTGCCAGCAGGACAGGGACGGGAGCTAATGAAAAACTGTTTTTT.

Points on this clonotype: One base away lies a much larger clone, so this may be a sequencing read error. The chain couples TRBV12-3 or TRBV12-4 to TRBJ2-7; 9 positions match TRBD1. The trim removed 7 bases at V and 2 bases at J, leaving 6 bases unmatched. The CDR3 loop spans 14 amino acids. CDR3 nucleotide sequence: TGTGCCAGCACCGCGCGACAGGGGGCCTACGAGCAGTACTTC. It is translated as CASTARQGAYEQYF.

There are many counts of this clonotype. This rearrangement joins TRBV10-3 to TRBJ1-2; TRBD1 is a possible D gene (5 bases). The germline V gene has CDR1 ENHRY and CDR2 SYGVKD. V was clipped by 4 bases and J by 8 bases, with 11 bases between them. This CDR3 contains 12 residues. The CDR3 spells CAISAGLDGYTF. The CDR3 bases are TGTGCCATCAGTGCAGGGTTGGACGGCTACACCTTC.

This clonotype has ten or more counts. The chain links TRBV7-2 to TRBJ1-4; tentative D call: TRBD1 (6 bases). V lost 5 bases to trimming and J lost 2 bases, with 12 bases between them. Germline loops: CDR1 SGHTA, CDR2 FQGNSA. The CDR3 totals 15 residues. The CDR3 reads CASSADRSTNEKLFF. CDR3 nucleotide sequence: TGTGCCAGCAGCGCAGACAGGTCTACTAATGAAAAACTGTTTTTT.

This clonotype has a count of ten or more. The chain combines TRBV28 with TRBJ1-1; D gene uncertain. The germline V gene has CDR1 MDHEN and CDR2 SYDVKM. The V end lost 2 bases, the J end lost 1 base, and 8 bases lay between the germline ends. CDR3 size: 14 residues. The CDR3 DNA follows: TGTGCCAGCAGTTTAACAAGGCAGAACACTGAAGCTTTCTTT. Translating it yields CASSLTRQNTEAFF.

V and J are TRBV20-1 and TRBJ2-5, with 11 bases lining up with TRBD2. The ends lost 5 bases at V and 5 bases at J; junction bases unmatched: 4. Germline V CDR1 and CDR2: DFQATT, SNEGSKA (reference sequence). The CDR3 consists of 13 residues. The CDR3, as DNA: TGCAGTGCTCCACTAGCGGGAGAGGAGACCCAGTACTTC. Its protein is CSAPLAGEETQYF.

This clonotype was recorded many times. J is TRBJ1-5 and V is TRBV11-2; 7 positions match TRBD1. Germline V gives CDR1 SGHAT, CDR2 FQNNGV. J gave up 3 bases and V 5 bases, and 7 bases lay outside the gene matches. The CDR3 is 15 amino acids. The CDR3 reads CASSPTGAYNQPQHF. The CDR3 region has the DNA TGTGCCAGCAGCCCTACAGGGGCGTACAATCAGCCCCAGCATTTT. The full variable domain, its missing parts supplied by reference TRBV11-2 and TRBJ1-5, is EAGVAQSPRYKIIEKRQSVAFWCNPISGHATLYWYQQILGQGPKLLIQFQNNGVVDDSQLPKDRFSAERLKGVDSTLKIQPAKLEDSAVYLCASSPTGAYNQPQHFGDGTRLSIL.

Points on this clonotype: A much larger clone differs from this one at a single base, so this may be a read error. The J gene is TRBJ2-5, the V gene TRBV30; D remains unclear. From germline, CDR1 is GTSNPN and CDR2 SVGIG (reference sequence). This CDR3 is 12 amino acids long. In DNA, the CDR3 is TGTGCCTGGAACCACGGGCAAGAGGCCCAGTACTTC. Its translation: CAWNHGQEAQYF.

The count of this clonotype is one. Being one base from a much bigger clone, this may be a read error. The chain carries TRBV6-1 and TRBJ1-1, with D possibly matching TRBD1 (5 bases). Germline lookup yields CDR1 MNHNS and CDR2 SASEGT. The CDR3 is made up of 14 amino acids. V was cut by 8 bases and J by 4 bases, with 17 bases left in between. CDR3 DNA sequence: TGTGCCAGCGAAGATCAACAGGTGGGCACTGAAGCTTTCTTT. Encoded protein: CASEDQQVGTEAFF.

This chain uses TRBV12-3 or TRBV12-4 with TRBJ1-1; TRBD1 is a possible D gene (5 bases). The length of the CDR3 is 13 residues. Trimming shortened V by 6 bases and J by 10 bases, and 18 bases separated the two germline ends. The CDR3 DNA sequence: TGTGCCAGCAGCCTGGCTTTTGGGGGTTTAGCTTTCTTT. Translation gives CASSLAFGGLAFF.

This clonotype was recorded at least ten times. V usage is TRBV11-2 and J usage is TRBJ2-1; the match to TRBD1 covers 9 bases. CDR1 is SGHAT, CDR2 FQNNGV, per germline. V lost 5 bases to trimming and J lost 5 bases; unmatched junction nucleotides: 4. The CDR3 is 14 amino acids. The CDR3 DNA sequence: TGTGCCAGCAGCACAGGGGGCAATAACAATGAGCAGTTCTTC. Translated, it gives CASSTGGNNNEQFF.

In this sample, this clonotype turned up a few times. This chain uses TRBV6-2 or TRBV6-3 with TRBJ1-5; D might be TRBD1 (5 bases). V lost 0 bases and J 7 bases, leaving 13 bases between the germline ends. This CDR3 comprises 15 residues. CDR1 and CDR2 from the germline V gene are MNHEY and SVGEGT. In DNA, the CDR3 is TGTGCCAGCAGTTACTCGGGGGGGTTAGTACAGCCCCAGCATTTT. This gives the protein CASSYSGGLVQPQHF.

This clonotype was detected a few times. The chain employs TRBV7-2 and TRBJ2-1; no reliable D call. CDR1 and CDR2 from the germline V gene are SGHTA and FQGNSA. V dropped 5 bases and J dropped 3 bases, with 11 bases sitting between them. This CDR3 is 14 amino acids long. The DNA for the CDR3 is TGTGCCAGCAGCCCCCACTCCGGCTACAATGAGCAGTTCTTC. It codes for CASSPHSGYNEQFF.

The sample holds many counts of this clonotype. The chain recombines TRBV3-1 with TRBJ1-2; D perhaps matches TRBD1 (5 bases). The CDR3 covers 12 residues. V lost 1 base and J 10 bases, leaving 10 bases between the germline ends. Germline V gene data show CDR1 as LGHDT and CDR2 as YNNKEL (reference sequence). The CDR3: CASSQATGAYTF. In nucleotides, the CDR3 is TGTGCCAGCAGCCAAGCTACCGGGGCCTACACCTTC.

This clonotype was detected ten times or more. The rearrangement links TRBV11-2 to TRBJ2-7; D is uncertain. Germline-derived CDR1 and CDR2 are SGHAT and FQNNGV. This CDR3 is 13 amino acids long. V lost 2 bases and J 6 bases, leaving 11 bases between the germline ends. The CDR3, as DNA: TGTGCCAGCAGCTTAAAATTCTGGCGCGAGCAGTACTTC. It translates to CASSLKFWREQYF.

This clonotype occurred many times. The chain carries TRBV5-1 and TRBJ2-1, with D possibly being TRBD1 (6 bases). The CDR3 extends over 13 amino acids. The ends were cut back, 4 bases at V and 5 bases at J, with 10 bases in the middle. CDR1 and CDR2 from the germline V gene are SGHRS and YFSETQ. CDR3 DNA sequence: TGCGCCAGCAGCCGTAAGGGGGACAATGAGCAGTTCTTC. Translated: CASSRKGDNEQFF.

This clonotype was recorded a few times. The genes are TRBV3-1 and TRBJ2-5; 8 nucleotides line up with TRBD1. The V segment lost 5 bases and the J segment 4 bases; nucleotides outside the gene matches: 6. Germline CDR1 reads LGHDT; CDR2 reads YNNKEL (reference sequence). The CDR3 totals 14 residues. DNA for the CDR3: TGTGCCAGCAGCGGACAGGGTCGGCGAGAGACCCAGTACTTC. It is translated as CASSGQGRRETQYF.

This clonotype came up many times. The chain recombines TRBV7-9 with TRBJ2-7, with TRBD2 matching over 10 bases. This CDR3 has 18 residues. Per the germline V gene, CDR1 is SEHNR and CDR2 is FQNEAQ (reference sequence). V shed 1 base and J 3 bases; nucleotides not matched to a gene: 12. CDR3 in DNA: TGTGCCAGCAGCTTAGGGGCTAGCGGGAGTACCCACGGCTACGAGCAGTACTTC. It yields the protein CASSLGASGSTHGYEQYF.

This clonotype was detected ten times or more. The chain uses TRBV20-1 and TRBJ2-1, with 7 bases lining up with TRBD2. CDR1 is DFQATT, CDR2 SNEGSKA, per germline (reference sequence). Trimming cost V 0 bases and J 6 bases; bases outside gene matches: 8. CDR3 length equals 15 residues. The CDR3 DNA reads TGCAGTGCTAGAGAGGAAGGGCTAGCGGTCAATGAGCAGTTCTTC. Its translation: CSAREEGLAVNEQFF.